The sequence of this TCR beta chain was determined in a study of blood T cell repertoires in COVID-19. In the study overall: Sources were T cells, B-cell-depleted T cells, or PBMCs; the material itself was cDNA or gDNA.

This CDR3 comprises 14 residues. With 4 bases clipped from V and 8 bases from J, the junction kept 5 bases outside the gene matches. The germline V gene has CDR1 LGHDT and CDR2 YNNKEL (reference sequence). Generated by immunoSEQ multiplex PCR, the TCRdb table keeps only in-frame clones and is missing some. The table lists around 25,000 clones, roughly 89% of them singletons. The chain combines TRBV3-1 (or the pseudogene TRBV3-2) with TRBJ2-1; 10 nucleotides match TRBD1. The receptor comes from a human donor in a cohort sampled during active COVID-19. What was sequenced was peripheral blood. The CDR3 DNA reads TGTGCCAGCAGCCCGGGACAGGGGTTGGATGAGCAGTTCTTC. Its protein product is CASSPGQGLDEQFF.